These 7 T cell receptor beta chains originate from one sample sequenced in a study of cytomegalovirus exposure and HLA in healthy donors. Sequencing used immunoSEQ multiplex PCR; TCRdb keeps in-frame clones, though not all of them. Of 120,000 or so clones in the sample, over 75% are singletons; the top ten hold 2% to 2.5%. Sequenced input: PBMCs. The source is a woman aged 25-40 years in good health and CMV-seronegative.

This sequence joins TRBV6-1 and TRBJ1-2, with no clear D. The ends were cut back, 5 bases at V and 2 bases at J, with 6 bases in the middle. Germline CDR1 reads MNHNS; CDR2 reads SASEGT. This CDR3 comprises 12 residues. CDR3 loop: CASSHPNYGYTF. The CDR3 DNA reads TGTGCCAGCAGTCATCCCAACTATGGCTACACCTTC.

This chain links TRBV11-2 with TRBJ1-3; the match to TRBD1 covers 9 bases. Germline loops: CDR1 SGHAT, CDR2 FQNNGV. V shed 4 bases, J shed 4 bases, and the junction held 5 bases outside the gene matches. This CDR3 comprises 15 residues. CDR3 DNA sequence: TGTGCCAGCAGCTCCACAGGGGGCTCCGGAAACACCATATATTTT. Its protein product is CASSSTGGSGNTIYF.

The rearrangement joins TRBV5-4 to TRBJ1-6, with TRBD1 matching over 8 bases. V was clipped by 2 bases and J by 8 bases; unmatched bases: 3. The germline CDR1 and CDR2 sequences are SGHNT and YYREEE (reference sequence). The CDR3 totals 14 residues. This CDR3 is CASSFQTGDSPLHF. CDR3 in DNA: TGTGCCAGCAGCTTCCAGACAGGGGATTCACCCCTCCACTTT.

The rearrangement links TRBV6-1 to TRBJ1-2; 10 bases match TRBD1. Germline-derived CDR1 and CDR2 are MNHNS and SASEGT. Unmatched junction bases numbered 9, after V lost 2 bases and J lost 6 bases. This CDR3 has 16 residues. CDR3 sequence (DNA): TGTGCCAGCAGTGAACCTCGACAGGGGGCAAGAGATGGCTACACCTTC. Residues: CASSEPRQGARDGYTF.

The chain recombines TRBV4-2 with TRBJ2-3, with D unresolved. V shed 0 bases and J shed 2 bases, with 9 bases lying between them. The germline gives CDR1 LGHNA, CDR2 YNFKEQ. The CDR3 length is 15 residues. CDR3 DNA sequence: TGTGCCAGCAGCCAAGAACAGCATTTCACAGATACGCAGTATTTT. Translating gives CASSQEQHFTDTQYF.

The chain links TRBV2 to TRBJ2-3, with 8 nucleotides matching TRBD2. The germline V gene has CDR1 SNHLY and CDR2 FYNNEI. The CDR3 is 16 amino acids. Germline trimming cut 6 bases from V and 1 base from J; bases unmatched to any gene: 9. CDR3 region: CASSLQAGVGTDTQYF. CDR3 coding DNA: TGTGCCAGCAGCCTACAAGCGGGGGTTGGCACAGATACGCAGTATTTT.

The chain is built from TRBV27 and TRBJ1-4; D may be TRBD1 (6 bases). Looked up from germline, CDR1 is MNHEY and CDR2 is SMNVEV (reference sequence). Between the trimmed V and J ends, which lost 3 bases and 4 bases, there was a span of 9 bases. The CDR3 extends over 14 amino acids. CDR3 sequence reads: CASSFSGDNEKLFF. The CDR3 DNA sequence: TGTGCCAGCAGTTTTTCAGGGGATAATGAAAAACTGTTTTTT. Variable domain in full (rest from reference TRBV27 and TRBJ1-4): EAQVTQNPRYLITVTGKKLTVTCSQNMNHEYMSWYRQDPGLGLRQIYYSMNVEVTDKGDVPEGYKVSRKEKRNFPLILESPSPNQTSLYFCASSFSGDNEKLFFGSGTQLSVL.